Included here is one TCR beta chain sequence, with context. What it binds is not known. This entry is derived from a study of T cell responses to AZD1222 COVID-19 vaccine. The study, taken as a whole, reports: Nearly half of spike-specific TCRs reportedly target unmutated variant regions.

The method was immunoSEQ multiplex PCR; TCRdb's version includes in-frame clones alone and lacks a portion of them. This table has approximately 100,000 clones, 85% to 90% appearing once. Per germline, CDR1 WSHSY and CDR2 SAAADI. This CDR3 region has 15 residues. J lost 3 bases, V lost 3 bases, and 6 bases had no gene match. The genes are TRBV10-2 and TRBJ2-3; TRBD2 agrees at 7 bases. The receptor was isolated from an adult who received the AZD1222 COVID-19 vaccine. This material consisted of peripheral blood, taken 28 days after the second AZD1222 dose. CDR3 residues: CASSERTRATDTQYF. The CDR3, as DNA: TGCGCCAGCAGTGAACGGACTAGGGCGACAGATACGCAGTATTTT.